The T cell receptor beta chain described here comes from a study of cytomegalovirus exposure and HLA in healthy donors. Overall study results and limits: TRBV6-2, TRBV6-3 and some other V segments were unresolvable in 87-base-pair reads.

The primer mix had 60 Vbeta and 13 Jbeta primers. In the authors' methods: There were around 80 million unique TCR beta chains by a later count, and some 12 million of them were shared. The table came from immunoSEQ multiplex PCR; TCRdb's copy has only in-frame clones and leaves some out. V and J calls and clone size are copied from that table; D and trimming were computed from the DNA. The table has about 120,000 clones, 80% to 90% seen once. Germline CDR1 reads SGHAT; CDR2 reads FQNNGV. V was pared by 4 bases and J by 3 bases, with 9 bases between. The CDR3 spans 14 residues. As for this clone: The antigen remains undetermined. Other nucleotide sequences from this sample produce the same CDR3.

The TCR was taken from a male donor in good health and CMV-seropositive. The rearrangement uses TRBV11-2 and TRBJ2-2; D is perhaps TRBD1 (6 bases). Sequences were obtained from PBMCs. The CDR3, as DNA: TGTGCCAGCAGCTGGGGGCGGGACACCGGGGAGCTGTTTTTT. Protein product: CASSWGRDTGELFF.